A selection of T cell receptor beta chains follows, all from one sample in a study of T cell repertoires in cytomegalovirus infection. TCRdb recomputed calls from the reads with MiXCR, one row per CDR3 protein. In the table there are about 830,000 distinct CDR3 sequences, around a third of which are singletons. These receptors have no identified antigens. This specimen consisted of cultured CD8+ T cells from PBMCs, obtained from culture after CMV antigen stimulation. The receptors originated from a human donor in good health (CMV status not recorded). Some clones in this sample may be carry-over from other donors' samples. CDR3s include the opening cysteine and the closing phenylalanine or tryptophan. The D gene is left open where the match is weak. Part of the rows lack a size; the others show once, few, many or a class for expanded clones.

d_call: .; j_call: TRBJ2-1; clone_size: .; v_call: TRBV12-3/TRBV12-4; cdr3_aa: CASSKRGRVRNEQFF; cdr3_nt: TGTGCCAGCAGCAAGAGGGGCAGGGTAAGGAATGAGCAGTTCTTC
d_call: .; j_call: TRBJ2-1; clone_size: .; v_call: TRBV28; cdr3_aa: CASSSVDGPYNEQFF; cdr3_nt: TGTGCCAGCAGTTCCGTGGACGGGCCCTACAATGAGCAGTTCTTC
d_call: .; j_call: TRBJ2-1; clone_size: few; v_call: TRBV12-3/TRBV12-4; cdr3_aa: CASKGSRAGTYNEQFF; cdr3_nt: TGTGCCAGCAAAGGGTCTAGGGCAGGGACTTACAATGAGCAGTTCTTC
d_call: .; j_call: TRBJ1-2; clone_size: .; v_call: TRBV3-1; cdr3_aa: CASSQAGDQYGYTF; cdr3_nt: TGTGCCAGCAGCCAAGCAGGGGATCAGTATGGCTACACCTTC
d_call: .; j_call: TRBJ1-1; clone_size: .; v_call: TRBV5-1; cdr3_aa: CASKRDKNTEAFF; cdr3_nt: TGCGCCAGCAAACGGGACAAGAACACTGAAGCTTTCTTT
d_call: TRBD1; j_call: TRBJ1-1; clone_size: few; v_call: TRBV28; cdr3_aa: CASRGTGKNTEAFF; cdr3_nt: TGTGCCAGCAGGGGGACAGGGAAGAACACTGAAGCTTTCTTT
d_call: TRBD1; j_call: TRBJ2-7; clone_size: few; v_call: TRBV27; cdr3_aa: CASGPVGTALIHEQYF; cdr3_nt: TGTGCCAGCGGTCCTGTAGGGACAGCCCTGATCCACGAGCAGTACTTC
d_call: .; j_call: TRBJ1-5; clone_size: .; v_call: TRBV19; cdr3_aa: CASSMGGTYSNQPQHF; cdr3_nt: TGTGCCAGTAGTATGGGGGGGACTTATAGCAATCAGCCCCAGCATTTT
d_call: .; j_call: TRBJ1-1; clone_size: .; v_call: TRBV18; cdr3_aa: CASSSPTDTEAFF; cdr3_nt: TGTGCCAGCTCATCACCGACAGACACTGAAGCTTTCTTT
d_call: TRBD2; j_call: TRBJ2-5; clone_size: few; v_call: TRBV6-5; cdr3_aa: CASSPHSGGSETQYF; cdr3_nt: TGTGCCAGCAGTCCCCATAGCGGGGGAAGCGAGACCCAGTACTTC
d_call: .; j_call: TRBJ2-5; clone_size: .; v_call: TRBV27; cdr3_aa: CASSSRTNPKETQYF; cdr3_nt: TGTGCCAGCAGTTCACGGACAAATCCTAAAGAGACCCAGTACTTC
d_call: TRBD1; j_call: TRBJ1-2; clone_size: .; v_call: TRBV27; cdr3_aa: CASSPYWWGQVNYGYTF; cdr3_nt: TGTGCCAGCAGTCCCTATTGGTGGGGACAGGTTAACTATGGCTACACCTTC
d_call: .; j_call: TRBJ2-1; clone_size: few; v_call: TRBV5-5; cdr3_aa: CASSGPGENEQFF; cdr3_nt: TGTGCCAGCAGCGGCCCCGGGGAGAATGAGCAGTTCTTC
d_call: .; j_call: TRBJ1-1; clone_size: .; v_call: TRBV9; cdr3_aa: CASSVENLDTEAFF; cdr3_nt: TGTGCCAGCAGCGTAGAAAATCTGGACACTGAAGCTTTCTTT
d_call: .; j_call: TRBJ2-1; clone_size: few; v_call: TRBV6-5; cdr3_aa: CASSPLRSYNEQFF; cdr3_nt: TGTGCCAGCAGCCCCCTCCGCTCCTACAATGAGCAGTTCTTC
d_call: TRBD2; j_call: TRBJ2-5; clone_size: .; v_call: TRBV10-1; cdr3_aa: CASSEFPSGALGETQYF; cdr3_nt: TGCGCCAGCAGTGAGTTCCCTAGCGGGGCACTAGGGGAGACCCAGTACTTC
d_call: .; j_call: TRBJ2-5; clone_size: .; v_call: TRBV7-9; cdr3_aa: CASSSTLGQTQYF; cdr3_nt: TGTGCTAGCAGCTCCACTCTGGGGCAGACCCAGTACTTC
d_call: .; j_call: TRBJ1-2; clone_size: many; v_call: TRBV7-2; cdr3_aa: CASTGGEQGVLVIYGYTF; cdr3_nt: TGTGCCAGCACCGGGGGCGAGCAGGGCGTCCTTGTGATCTATGGCTACACCTTC
d_call: TRBD2; j_call: TRBJ2-1; clone_size: few; v_call: TRBV4-1; cdr3_aa: CASSHPPGLAGASYNEQFF; cdr3_nt: TGCGCCAGCAGCCATCCTCCGGGACTAGCGGGGGCCTCCTACAATGAGCAGTTCTTC
d_call: TRBD1; j_call: TRBJ1-2; clone_size: .; v_call: TRBV27; cdr3_aa: CASRNQGAQTF; cdr3_nt: TGTGCCAGCAGGAACCAGGGGGCGCAAACCTTC
d_call: .; j_call: TRBJ1-2; clone_size: .; v_call: TRBV12-3/TRBV12-4; cdr3_aa: CASSLARRENGYTF; cdr3_nt: TGTGCCAGCAGTTTAGCACGCAGGGAGAATGGCTACACCTTC
d_call: TRBD1; j_call: TRBJ2-7; clone_size: .; v_call: TRBV12-3/TRBV12-4; cdr3_aa: CASSITGDKAYEQYF; cdr3_nt: TGTGCCAGCAGCATCACAGGGGACAAGGCGTACGAGCAGTACTTC
d_call: TRBD2; j_call: TRBJ2-1; clone_size: .; v_call: TRBV27; cdr3_aa: CASRRLGGGNEQFF; cdr3_nt: TGTGCCAGCAGACGGTTGGGGGGGGGGAATGAGCAGTTCTTC
d_call: .; j_call: TRBJ1-1; clone_size: .; v_call: TRBV19; cdr3_aa: CASRSEKAEAFF; cdr3_nt: TGTGCCAGTAGATCGGAGAAGGCTGAAGCTTTCTTT
d_call: .; j_call: TRBJ2-2; clone_size: many; v_call: TRBV5-6; cdr3_aa: CASSLRMTNTGELFF; cdr3_nt: TGTGCCAGCAGCTTGAGGATGACGAACACCGGGGAGCTGTTTTTT
d_call: TRBD1; j_call: TRBJ2-2; clone_size: .; v_call: TRBV11-2; cdr3_aa: CASARGQGNTGELFF; cdr3_nt: TGTGCCAGCGCACGAGGACAGGGGAACACCGGGGAGCTGTTTTTT
d_call: .; j_call: TRBJ1-1; clone_size: .; v_call: TRBV2; cdr3_aa: CARQVRATEAFF; cdr3_nt: TGTGCCAGGCAAGTTCGGGCCACTGAAGCTTTCTTT
d_call: TRBD2; j_call: TRBJ2-6; clone_size: .; v_call: TRBV29-1; cdr3_aa: CSVVGLAGITF; cdr3_nt: TGCAGCGTTGTTGGACTAGCGGGGATTACCTTC
d_call: .; j_call: TRBJ2-3; clone_size: .; v_call: TRBV6-2/TRBV6-3; cdr3_aa: CASSPWGTSTDTQYF; cdr3_nt: TGTGCCAGCAGCCCTTGGGGGACTAGCACAGATACGCAGTATTTT
d_call: .; j_call: TRBJ1-2; clone_size: many; v_call: TRBV7-8; cdr3_aa: CASSLYRPTNYGYTF; cdr3_nt: TGTGCCAGCAGCTTATATCGCCCGACTAACTATGGCTACACCTTC
d_call: .; j_call: TRBJ1-2; clone_size: .; v_call: TRBV19; cdr3_aa: CASSIDIVVDYTF; cdr3_nt: TGTGCCAGTAGTATAGATATTGTGGTTGACTACACCTTC
d_call: .; j_call: TRBJ1-1; clone_size: .; v_call: TRBV6-5; cdr3_aa: CASSRLSREAEAFF; cdr3_nt: TGTGCCAGCAGCCGTCTCTCAAGGGAAGCTGAAGCTTTCTTT
d_call: .; j_call: TRBJ2-1; clone_size: many; v_call: TRBV7-6; cdr3_aa: CASSSLEGDPYNEQFF; cdr3_nt: TGTGCCAGCAGTTCCCTTGAGGGGGACCCCTACAATGAGCAGTTCTTC
d_call: TRBD2; j_call: TRBJ2-1; clone_size: .; v_call: TRBV29-1; cdr3_aa: CSVEPGLASYNEQFF; cdr3_nt: TGCAGCGTTGAACCGGGACTAGCCTCCTACAATGAGCAGTTCTTC
d_call: .; j_call: TRBJ1-5; clone_size: .; v_call: TRBV4-1; cdr3_aa: CASSPAPQGQSNQPQHF; cdr3_nt: TGCGCCAGCAGCCCCGCTCCACAGGGCCAAAGCAATCAGCCCCAGCATTTT
d_call: .; j_call: TRBJ1-1; clone_size: .; v_call: TRBV4-1; cdr3_aa: CASSQDGGLWTEAFF; cdr3_nt: TGTGCCAGCAGCCAAGACGGGGGGCTGTGGACTGAAGCTTTCTTT